This T cell receptor beta chain was captured in a study of T cells after yellow fever vaccination. Notes on the study in general: Reappearance after the booster was seen for most primary-vaccination clones, at more than 95% CD4 and 88% CD8.

TCRdb re-derived calls from the 5' RACE reads in MiXCR, one entry per CDR3 protein. The table lists around 310,000 distinct CDR3 sequences, 8.7% of them singletons, with approximately 19% in the top ten. Worth noting for this clonotype: The antigen is unknown.

The CDR3 extends over 16 amino acids. Germline V gene sequence: CDR1 SGHTA, CDR2 FQGNSA. The V gene lost 5 bases and the J gene lost 3 bases, with 17 bases spanning the gap. This specimen was PBMCs, taken on the day of the first yellow fever vaccination. The receptor comes from a man between 18 and 29 years old who received the YFV17D yellow fever vaccine. The V and J genes are TRBV7-2 and TRBJ1-3; D is possibly TRBD1 (5 bases). CDR3: CASSAQVGVGGNTIYF. CDR3 sequence (DNA): TGTGCCAGCAGCGCCCAAGTGGGGGTGGGTGGAAACACCATATATTTT.